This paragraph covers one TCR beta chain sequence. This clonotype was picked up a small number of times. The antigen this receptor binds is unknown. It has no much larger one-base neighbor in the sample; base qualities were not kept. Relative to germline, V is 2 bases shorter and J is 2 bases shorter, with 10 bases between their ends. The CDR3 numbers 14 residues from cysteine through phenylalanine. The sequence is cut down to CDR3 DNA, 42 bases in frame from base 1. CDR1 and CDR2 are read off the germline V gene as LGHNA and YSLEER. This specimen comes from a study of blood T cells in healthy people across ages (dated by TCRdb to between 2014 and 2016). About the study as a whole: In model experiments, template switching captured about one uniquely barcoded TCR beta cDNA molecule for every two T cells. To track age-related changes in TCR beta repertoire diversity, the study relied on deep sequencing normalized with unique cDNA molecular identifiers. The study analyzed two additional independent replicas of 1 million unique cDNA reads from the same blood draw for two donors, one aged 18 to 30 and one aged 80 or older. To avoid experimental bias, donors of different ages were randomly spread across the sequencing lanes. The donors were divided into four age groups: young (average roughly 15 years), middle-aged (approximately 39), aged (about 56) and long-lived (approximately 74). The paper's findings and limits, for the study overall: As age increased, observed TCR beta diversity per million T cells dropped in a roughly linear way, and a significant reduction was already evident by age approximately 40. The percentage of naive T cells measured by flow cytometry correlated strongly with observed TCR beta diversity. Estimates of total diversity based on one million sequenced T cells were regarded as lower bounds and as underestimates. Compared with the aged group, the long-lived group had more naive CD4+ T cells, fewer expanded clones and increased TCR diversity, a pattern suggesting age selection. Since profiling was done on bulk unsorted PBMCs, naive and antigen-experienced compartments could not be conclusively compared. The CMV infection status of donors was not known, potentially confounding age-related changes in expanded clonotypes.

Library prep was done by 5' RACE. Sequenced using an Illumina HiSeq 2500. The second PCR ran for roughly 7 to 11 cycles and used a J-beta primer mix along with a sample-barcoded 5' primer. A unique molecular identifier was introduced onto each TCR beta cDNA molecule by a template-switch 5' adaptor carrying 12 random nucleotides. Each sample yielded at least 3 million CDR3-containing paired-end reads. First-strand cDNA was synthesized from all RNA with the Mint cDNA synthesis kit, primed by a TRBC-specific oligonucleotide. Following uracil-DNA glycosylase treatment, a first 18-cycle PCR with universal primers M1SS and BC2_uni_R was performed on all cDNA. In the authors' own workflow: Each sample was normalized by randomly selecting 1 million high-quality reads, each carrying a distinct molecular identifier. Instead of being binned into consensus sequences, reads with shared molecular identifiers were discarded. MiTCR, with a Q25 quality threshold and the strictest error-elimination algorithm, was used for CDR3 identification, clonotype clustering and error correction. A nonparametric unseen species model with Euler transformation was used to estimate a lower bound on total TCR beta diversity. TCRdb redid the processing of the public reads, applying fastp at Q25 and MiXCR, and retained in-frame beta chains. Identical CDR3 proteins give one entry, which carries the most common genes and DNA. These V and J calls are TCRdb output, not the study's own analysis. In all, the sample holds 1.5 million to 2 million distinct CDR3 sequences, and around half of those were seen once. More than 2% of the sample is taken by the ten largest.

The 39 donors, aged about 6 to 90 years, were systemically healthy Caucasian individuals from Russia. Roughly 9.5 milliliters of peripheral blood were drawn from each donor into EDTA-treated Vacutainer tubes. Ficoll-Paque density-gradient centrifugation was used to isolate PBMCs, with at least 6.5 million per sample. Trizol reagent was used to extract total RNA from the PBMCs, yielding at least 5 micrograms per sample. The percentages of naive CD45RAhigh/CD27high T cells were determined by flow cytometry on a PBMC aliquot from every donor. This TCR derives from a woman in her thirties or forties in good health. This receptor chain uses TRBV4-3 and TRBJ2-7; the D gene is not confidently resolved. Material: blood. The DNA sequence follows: TGCGCCAGCAGCCAATATGTCGGCACCTACGAGCAGTACTTC. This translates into CASSQYVGTYEQYF.